This TCR beta chain was profiled in a study of PD-1 blockade in classical Hodgkin lymphoma. TCRdb keeps only in-frame clones here, not all; method: immunoSEQ multiplex PCR. The sample includes under 95,000 clones, 80% to 95% of them seen just once. All the patients suffered relapse after autologous stem cell transplantation, and brentuximab vedotin exposure differed. Classifying best responses yielded complete response, partial response or progressive disease. The study's findings and limits: Complete responders' diversity at baseline resembled that of newly diagnosed patients.

Deletions cut 1 base from V and 9 bases from J, with 8 bases between. This CDR3 contains 12 residues. Germline lookup yields CDR1 SGHRS and CDR2 YFSETQ. About this clone itself: Its specificity is unknown.

This sample comprised peripheral blood mononuclear cells (PBMCs), obtained before the second cycle of nivolumab. This TCR was recovered from a human donor with classical Hodgkin lymphoma. The chain employs TRBV5-1 and TRBJ2-1; D ambiguous. The chain's CDR3 is CASSLQVGEQFF. CDR3 coding DNA: TGCGCCAGCAGCTTGCAGGTGGGTGAGCAGTTCTTC.